This TCR beta chain was captured by sequencing in a study of OX40 agonist ivuxolimab in advanced cancers. TCRdb's copy holds only in-frame clones and misses some; the assay was immunoSEQ multiplex PCR. This sample has about 64,000 clones, with more than 80% found just once. V gave up 4 bases and J gave up 0 bases, with 13 bases separating them. The germline V gene encodes CDR1 SGHRS and CDR2 YFSETQ. This CDR3 is built from 16 residues. The sequence derives from an adult with an advanced solid tumor such as melanoma, head and neck, liver or kidney cancer. The input for sequencing was CD4+ or CD8+ T cells sorted from blood, taken in a trial of the OX40 agonist ivuxolimab. J is TRBJ2-2 and V is TRBV5-1; D possibly corresponds to TRBD2 (5 bases). CDR3 DNA: TGCGCCAGCAGCGCCGCATCTAGCCCGAACACCGGGGAGCTGTTTTTT. Its protein product is CASSAASSPNTGELFF.